One T cell receptor beta chain is described in this entry. This sample stems from a study of control samples from healthy donors and cancer patients. The germline V gene encodes CDR1 SGHKS and CDR2 YYEKEE (reference sequence). The ends were cut back, 10 bases at V and 6 bases at J, with 16 bases in the middle. The CDR3 is made up of 12 amino acids. The assay was immunoSEQ multiplex PCR, and TCRdb's table has in-frame clones only and misses some. The sample holds around 170,000 clones, 85% to 90% seen once. The clonotype was recovered from a woman aged 30 to 39 in good health. The sequenced material came from blood. This chain connects TRBV5-5 to TRBJ1-2; the D is unclear. The CDR3 DNA reads TGTGCCTCCCCGGGTCCCGCTGATGGCTACACCTTC. It is translated as CASPGPADGYTF.